The text below deals with one T cell receptor beta chain. The antigen is undetermined. The entry originates in a study of T cell repertoires in cytomegalovirus infection. TCRdb ran MiXCR on the reads and lists one entry per CDR3 protein. The sample carries around 120,000 distinct CDR3 sequences, roughly 25% recorded once. The V and J ends lost 0 bases and 5 bases respectively, with 5 bases between them. The CDR3 is made up of 13 amino acids. Germline V gene data show CDR1 as MNHNY and CDR2 as SVGAGI (reference sequence). Sequenced material: PBMCs, sequenced either directly or after in vitro stimulation (not recorded which). The sequence came from a human donor in good health (CMV status not recorded). Some clones in this sample may be carry-over from other donors' samples. The rearrangement joins TRBV6-6 to TRBJ2-1; D gene uncertain. The CDR3 region is CASSYSWDNEQFF. The CDR3, as DNA: TGTGCCAGCAGTTACTCGTGGGACAATGAGCAGTTCTTC.